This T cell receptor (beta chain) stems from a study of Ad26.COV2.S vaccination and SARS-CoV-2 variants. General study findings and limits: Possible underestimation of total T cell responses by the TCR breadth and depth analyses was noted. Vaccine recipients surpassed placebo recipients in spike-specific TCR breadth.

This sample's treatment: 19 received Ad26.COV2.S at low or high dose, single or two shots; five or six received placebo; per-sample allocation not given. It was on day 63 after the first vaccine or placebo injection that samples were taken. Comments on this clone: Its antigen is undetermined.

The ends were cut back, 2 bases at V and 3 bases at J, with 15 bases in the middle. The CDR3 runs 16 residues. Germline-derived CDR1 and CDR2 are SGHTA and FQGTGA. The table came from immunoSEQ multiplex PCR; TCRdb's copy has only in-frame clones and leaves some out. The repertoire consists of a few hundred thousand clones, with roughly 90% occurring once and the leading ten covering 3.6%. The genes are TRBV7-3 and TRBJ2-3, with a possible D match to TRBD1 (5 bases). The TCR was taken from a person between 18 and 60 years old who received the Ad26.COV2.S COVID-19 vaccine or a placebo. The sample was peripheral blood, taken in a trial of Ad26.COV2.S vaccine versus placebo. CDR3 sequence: CASSLGQGSGTDTQYF. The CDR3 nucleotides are TGTGCCAGCAGCTTAGGCCAGGGATCTGGGACAGATACGCAGTATTTT.